This T cell receptor (beta chain) comes out of a study of T cells in Graves' hyperthyroidism and ophthalmopathy. Researchers amplified the TCR beta CDR3 regions from RNA transcripts. The HTBI primer set served for first-round RT-PCR of the TCR CDR3. MiXCR, applied by TCRdb to the multiplex PCR reads, yields one record per CDR3 protein. The sample includes 540,000 or so distinct CDR3 sequences, 15% to 19% of them seen just once. Germline lookup yields CDR1 SGDLS and CDR2 YYNGEE. J lost 7 bases, V lost 4 bases, and 5 bases had no gene match. This CDR3 contains 14 residues. The chain carries TRBV9 and TRBJ2-2; 9 positions match TRBD1. The source of this sequence is a woman younger than 45 with Graves' hyperthyroidism. Sequenced material: blood. CDR3 sequence reads: CASSLQGASGELFF. DNA for the CDR3: TGTGCCAGCAGCCTACAGGGGGCAAGCGGGGAGCTGTTTTTT.